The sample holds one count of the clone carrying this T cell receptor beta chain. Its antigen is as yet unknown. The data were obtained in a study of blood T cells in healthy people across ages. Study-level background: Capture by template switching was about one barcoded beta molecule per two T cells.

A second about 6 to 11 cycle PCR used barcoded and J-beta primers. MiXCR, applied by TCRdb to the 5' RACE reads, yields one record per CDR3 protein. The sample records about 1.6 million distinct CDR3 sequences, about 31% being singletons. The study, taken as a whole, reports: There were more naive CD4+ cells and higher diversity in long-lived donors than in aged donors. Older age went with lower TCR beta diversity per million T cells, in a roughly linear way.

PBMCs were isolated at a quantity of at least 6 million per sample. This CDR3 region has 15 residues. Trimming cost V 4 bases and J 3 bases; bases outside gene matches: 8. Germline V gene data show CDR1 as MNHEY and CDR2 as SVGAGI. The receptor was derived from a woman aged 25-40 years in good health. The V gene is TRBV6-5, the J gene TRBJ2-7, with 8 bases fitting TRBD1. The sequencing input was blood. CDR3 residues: CASSSPDRAIYEQYF. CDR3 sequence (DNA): TGTGCCAGCAGTTCACCGGACAGGGCGATCTACGAGCAGTACTTC.